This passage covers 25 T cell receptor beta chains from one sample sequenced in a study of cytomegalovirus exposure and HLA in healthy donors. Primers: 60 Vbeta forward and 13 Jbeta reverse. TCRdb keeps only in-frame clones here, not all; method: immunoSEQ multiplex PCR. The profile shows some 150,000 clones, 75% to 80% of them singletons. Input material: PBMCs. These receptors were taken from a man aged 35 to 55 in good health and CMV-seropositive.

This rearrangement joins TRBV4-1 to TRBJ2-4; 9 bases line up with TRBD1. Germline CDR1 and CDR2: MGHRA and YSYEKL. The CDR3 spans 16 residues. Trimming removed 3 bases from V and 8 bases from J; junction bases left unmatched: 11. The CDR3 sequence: CASSHLVDRGGDIQYF. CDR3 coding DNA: TGCGCCAGCAGCCACCTGGTGGACAGGGGCGGCGACATTCAGTACTTC.

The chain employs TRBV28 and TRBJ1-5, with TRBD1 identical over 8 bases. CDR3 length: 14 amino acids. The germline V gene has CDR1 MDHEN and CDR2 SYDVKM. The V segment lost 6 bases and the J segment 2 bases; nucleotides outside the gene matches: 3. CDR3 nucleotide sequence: TGTGCCAGCAGCGAGACAGGGGGCAATCAGCCCCAGCATTTT. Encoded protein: CASSETGGNQPQHF.

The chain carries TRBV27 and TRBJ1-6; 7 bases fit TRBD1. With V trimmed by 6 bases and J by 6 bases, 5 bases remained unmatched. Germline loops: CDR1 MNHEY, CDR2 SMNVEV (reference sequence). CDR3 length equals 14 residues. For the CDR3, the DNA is TGTGCCAGCAGCTTAAACAGGGGTAATTCACCCCTCCACTTT. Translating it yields CASSLNRGNSPLHF.

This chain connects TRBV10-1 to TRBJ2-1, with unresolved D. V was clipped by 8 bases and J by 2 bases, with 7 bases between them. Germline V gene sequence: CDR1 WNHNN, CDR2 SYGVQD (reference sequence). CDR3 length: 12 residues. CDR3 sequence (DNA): TGCGCCAGCGGGCGAGCCTACAATGAGCAGTTCTTC. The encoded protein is CASGRAYNEQFF.

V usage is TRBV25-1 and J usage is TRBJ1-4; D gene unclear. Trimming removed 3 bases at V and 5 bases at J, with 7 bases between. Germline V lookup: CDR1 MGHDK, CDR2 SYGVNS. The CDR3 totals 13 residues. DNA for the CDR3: TGTGCCAGCAGTGACCCCGGGAATGAAAAACTGTTTTTT. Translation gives CASSDPGNEKLFF.

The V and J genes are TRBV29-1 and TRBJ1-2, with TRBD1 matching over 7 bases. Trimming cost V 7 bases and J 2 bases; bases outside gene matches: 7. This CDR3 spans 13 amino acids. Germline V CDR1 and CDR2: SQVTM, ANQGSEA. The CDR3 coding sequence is TGCAGCGGTACAGGGGAAGGAAACTATGGCTACACCTTC. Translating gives CSGTGEGNYGYTF.

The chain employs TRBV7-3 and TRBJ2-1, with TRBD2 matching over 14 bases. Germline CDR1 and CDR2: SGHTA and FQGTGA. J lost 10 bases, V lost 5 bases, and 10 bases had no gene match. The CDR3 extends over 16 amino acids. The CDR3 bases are TGTGCCAGCAGCCCCCGGACTAGCGGGAGGTGGGAGGAGCAGTTCTTC. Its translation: CASSPRTSGRWEEQFF.

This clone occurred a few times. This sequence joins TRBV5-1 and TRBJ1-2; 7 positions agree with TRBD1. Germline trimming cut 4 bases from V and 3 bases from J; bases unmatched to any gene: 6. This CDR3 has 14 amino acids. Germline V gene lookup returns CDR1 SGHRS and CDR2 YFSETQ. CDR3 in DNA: TGCGCCAGCAGCCCGGGACAGCGCGACTATGGCTACACCTTC. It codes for CASSPGQRDYGYTF.

The CDR3 coding sequence is TGTGCCAGCAGTGAAGCGGAGACAGGGGGCTACGAGCAGTACTTC. Translating it yields CASSEAETGGYEQYF. The genes are TRBV6-1 and TRBJ2-7; 9 bases match TRBD1. J gave up 3 bases and V 0 bases, and 3 bases lay outside the gene matches. Germline CDR1 and CDR2: MNHNS and SASEGT. This CDR3 spans 15 amino acids.

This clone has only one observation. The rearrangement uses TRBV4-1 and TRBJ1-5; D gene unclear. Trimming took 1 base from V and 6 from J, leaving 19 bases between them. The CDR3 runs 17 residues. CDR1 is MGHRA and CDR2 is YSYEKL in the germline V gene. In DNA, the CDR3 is TGCGCCAGCAGCCAAGTGCTAGGCTTCGGGGAAACTCAGCCCCAGCATTTT. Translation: CASSQVLGFGETQPQHF.

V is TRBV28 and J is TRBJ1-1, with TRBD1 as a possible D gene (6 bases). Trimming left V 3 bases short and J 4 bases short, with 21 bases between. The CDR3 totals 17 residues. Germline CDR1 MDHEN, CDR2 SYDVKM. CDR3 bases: TGTGCCAGCAGTTTGGAGAGGGGGTTGGGGGGGACCACTGAAGCTTTCTTT. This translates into CASSLERGLGGTTEAFF.

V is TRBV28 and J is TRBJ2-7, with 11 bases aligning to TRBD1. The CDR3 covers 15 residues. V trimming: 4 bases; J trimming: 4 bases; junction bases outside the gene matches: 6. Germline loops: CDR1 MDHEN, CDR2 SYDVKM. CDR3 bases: TGTGCCAGCAGTTCCCAGGACAGGGGGCGGTACGAGCAGTACTTC. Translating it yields CASSSQDRGRYEQYF.

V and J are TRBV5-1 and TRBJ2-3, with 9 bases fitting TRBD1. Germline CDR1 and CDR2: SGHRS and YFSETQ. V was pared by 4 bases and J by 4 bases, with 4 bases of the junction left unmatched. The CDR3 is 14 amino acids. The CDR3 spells CASSPGQGPDTQYF. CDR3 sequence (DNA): TGCGCCAGCAGCCCGGGACAGGGACCAGATACGCAGTATTTT.

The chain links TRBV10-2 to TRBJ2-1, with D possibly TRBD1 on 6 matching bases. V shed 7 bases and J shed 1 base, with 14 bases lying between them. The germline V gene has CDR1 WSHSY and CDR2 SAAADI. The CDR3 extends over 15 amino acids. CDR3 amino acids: CASTLGTGSYNEQFF. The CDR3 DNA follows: TGCGCCAGCACCCTAGGAACAGGGTCCTACAATGAGCAGTTCTTC.

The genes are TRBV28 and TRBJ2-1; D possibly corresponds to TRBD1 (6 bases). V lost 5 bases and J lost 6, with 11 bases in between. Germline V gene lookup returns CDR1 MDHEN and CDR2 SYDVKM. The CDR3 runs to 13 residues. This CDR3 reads CASSNRVVNEQFF. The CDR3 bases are TGTGCCAGCAGTAACAGGGTGGTCAATGAGCAGTTCTTC.

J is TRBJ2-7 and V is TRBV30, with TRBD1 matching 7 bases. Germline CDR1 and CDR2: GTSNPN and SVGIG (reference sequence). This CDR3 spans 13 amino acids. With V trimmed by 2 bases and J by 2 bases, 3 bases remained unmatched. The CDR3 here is CAWSIQGAYEQYF. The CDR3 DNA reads TGTGCCTGGAGTATTCAGGGGGCCTACGAGCAGTACTTC.

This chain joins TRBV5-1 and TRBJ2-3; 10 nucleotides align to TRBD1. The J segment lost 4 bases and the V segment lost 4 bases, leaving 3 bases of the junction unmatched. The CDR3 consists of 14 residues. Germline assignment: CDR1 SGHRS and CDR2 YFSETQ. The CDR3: CASSRDRGSDTQYF. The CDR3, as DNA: TGCGCCAGCAGCCGGGACAGGGGATCAGATACGCAGTATTTT.

CDR3 in DNA: TGTGCCAGCAGCCAAGGAGTGGGGCCTAGCGAGAACACTGAAGCTTTCTTT. Encoded protein: CASSQGVGPSENTEAFF. The gene calls are TRBV4-2 and TRBJ1-1, with a tentative D call TRBD1 (5 bases). Germline V gene sequence: CDR1 LGHNA, CDR2 YNFKEQ. Trimming cost V 1 base and J 1 base, with 16 bases left between them. CDR3 length equals 17 residues.

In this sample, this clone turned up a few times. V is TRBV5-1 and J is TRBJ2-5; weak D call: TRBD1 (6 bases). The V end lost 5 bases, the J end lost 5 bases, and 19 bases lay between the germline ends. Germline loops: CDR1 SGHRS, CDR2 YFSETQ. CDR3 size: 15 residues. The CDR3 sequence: CASRDGTAQGETQYF. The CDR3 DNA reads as TGCGCCAGCAGAGACGGGACCGCCCAGGGGGAGACCCAGTACTTC.

This CDR3 is CASSLALAGVNEQFF. DNA of the CDR3: TGCGCCAGCAGCTTGGCCCTAGCGGGAGTAAATGAGCAGTTCTTC. The genes are TRBV5-1 and TRBJ2-1; 10 bases line up with TRBD2. CDR1 SGHRS and CDR2 YFSETQ come from the germline V gene. The CDR3 covers 15 residues. J lost 7 bases, V lost 0 bases, and 4 bases had no gene match.

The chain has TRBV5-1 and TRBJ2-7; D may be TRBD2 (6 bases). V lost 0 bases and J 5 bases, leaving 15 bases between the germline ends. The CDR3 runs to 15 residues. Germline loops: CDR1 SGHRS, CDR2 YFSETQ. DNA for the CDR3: TGCGCCAGCAGCTTGGAAGCTAGCGACATCCACGAGCAGTACTTC. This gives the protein CASSLEASDIHEQYF.

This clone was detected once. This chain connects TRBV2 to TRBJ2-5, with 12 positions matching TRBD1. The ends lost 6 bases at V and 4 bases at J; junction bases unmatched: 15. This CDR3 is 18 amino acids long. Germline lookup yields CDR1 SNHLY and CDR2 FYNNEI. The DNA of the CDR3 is TGTGCCAGCAGACCCCCGGGACAGGGGGCTATCTTACGAGAGACCCAGTACTTC. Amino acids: CASRPPGQGAILRETQYF.

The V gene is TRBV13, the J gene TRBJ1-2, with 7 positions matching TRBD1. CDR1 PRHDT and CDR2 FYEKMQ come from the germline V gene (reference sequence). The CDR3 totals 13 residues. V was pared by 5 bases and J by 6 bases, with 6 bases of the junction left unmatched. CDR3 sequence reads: CASSPGQSHGYTF. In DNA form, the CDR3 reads TGTGCCAGCAGCCCGGGACAGTCTCATGGCTACACCTTC.

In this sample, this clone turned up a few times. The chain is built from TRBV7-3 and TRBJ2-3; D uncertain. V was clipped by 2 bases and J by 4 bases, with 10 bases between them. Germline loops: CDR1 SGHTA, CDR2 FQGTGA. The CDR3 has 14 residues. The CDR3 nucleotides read TGTGCCAGCAGCTTATCAGGCCCCCCAGATACGCAGTATTTT. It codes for CASSLSGPPDTQYF.

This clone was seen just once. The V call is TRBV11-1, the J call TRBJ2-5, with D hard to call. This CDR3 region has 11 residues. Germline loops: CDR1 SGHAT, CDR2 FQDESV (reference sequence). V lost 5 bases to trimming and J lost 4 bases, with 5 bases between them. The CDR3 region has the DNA TGTGCCAGCAGCATCAGAGAGACCCAGTACTTC. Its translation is CASSIRETQYF. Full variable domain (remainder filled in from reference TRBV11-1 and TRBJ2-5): EAEVAQSPRYKITEKSQAVAFWCDPISGHATLYWYRQILGQGPELLVQFQDESVVDDSQLPKDRFSAERLKGVDSTLKIQPAELGDSAMYLCASSIRETQYFGPGTRLLVL.